This T cell receptor (beta chain) was sequenced during a study of T-cell reconstitution after alpha-beta-depleted transplantation in children. There are 16 residues in the CDR3. This clonotype was seen many times. Its antigen is unknown. Study-wide findings and caveats: In some patients, recipient T cells and intrathymic progenitors surviving conditioning explained high day-60 diversity. Approximately two months post-transplant, alpha-beta T cells reportedly originated from several hundred expanded graft clones. At one year after transplant, newly produced T cells mostly accounted for T-cell counts and diversity.

It was with unique molecular identifiers that the TCRbeta library was prepared. TCRdb redid the calling of the PCR reads with MiXCR, one entry per CDR3 protein. The sample records 220,000 or so distinct CDR3 sequences, around 7.5% being singletons. The TCR sequence derives from a male patient younger than 18 who had a stem cell transplant for acute lymphoblastic leukemia, so the T cells may come from the graft donor. Sample: PBMCs, mostly from graft donor cells, taken 180 days after TCRalphabeta/CD19-depleted stem cell transplant. This chain links TRBV21-1 with TRBJ1-5; the table's TRBD1 call for D was not verified on the DNA. TRBV21-1 is labeled a pseudogene. The DNA for the CDR3 is TGTGCCAGCAGCAACGCCCTTGGACAGAAAAATCAGCCCCAGCATTTT. It yields the protein CASSNALGQKNQPQHF.